What follows is one TCR beta chain and its context. This specimen comes from a study of blood T cell repertoires in COVID-19. Study-wide background: PBMCs, B-cell-depleted T cells, or T cells provided the cDNA or gDNA that made up the material.

The data were produced by immunoSEQ multiplex PCR, yet TCRdb's version contains in-frame clones alone and is incomplete. The sample gives about 52,000 clones, just under 90% of which show up once; 7.5% to 10% is in the top ten. V gave up 5 bases and J gave up 2 bases, with 18 bases separating them. Germline CDR1 and CDR2: SEHNR and FQNEAQ (reference sequence). The CDR3 covers 16 residues. The source is an older man with active or convalescent COVID-19. This chain connects TRBV7-9 to TRBJ1-1; TRBD1 might be the D (5 bases). Sequenced sample: peripheral blood. CDR3 sequence reads: CASSPDGWGGNTEAFF. The DNA of the CDR3 is TGTGCCAGCAGCCCTGATGGGTGGGGGGGTAACACTGAAGCTTTCTTT.